This paragraph reports one TCR beta chain. The table lists this clone with a count of one. Its antigen remains unidentified. No clone much larger than this one lies a single base away; base qualities are absent. The trial excluded patients who had a history of autoimmune disease or who were on systemic immunosuppression. In every dose cohort, peripheral blood was drawn for TCR sequencing at baseline, cycle 4 day 1, and cycle 7 day 1. Samples were obtained from an open-label, multicenter, first-in-human phase I dose-escalation trial of ivuxolimab. Adults with locally advanced or metastatic melanoma, renal cell carcinoma, hepatocellular carcinoma or head and neck squamous cell carcinoma were enrolled in the trial. Before TCR sequencing, CD4+ and CD8+ T cells were separately sorted from peripheral blood. To sequence the TCRbeta CDR3 region, genomic DNA was isolated from the sorted cells. The immunoSEQ Assay was used to sequence the TCRbeta CDR3 regions. TCRdb retrieved this table from immuneACCESS and kept in-frame rearrangements only. Not all clones are present; in checked studies, unresolved V genes account for under half, and no reason is known for the remainder. For this sample the table gives tens of thousands of clones, of which roughly 85% were detected only once. The leading ten clones occupy 3.5% to 5% of the sample.

Trimming at the junction amounts to 1 base on V and 0 bases on J, and the germline ends lie 8 bases apart. The germline V gene (reference sequence) yields SGHNT for CDR1 and YYREEE for CDR2. The CDR3 measures 15 amino acids from cysteine to phenylalanine. Only the CDR3 portion is preserved as DNA: 45 bases, with reading frame beginning at the first base. The source of the sample is a study of OX40 agonist ivuxolimab in advanced cancers. Broadly, across the study: The costimulatory receptor OX40 (CD134) was targeted by ivuxolimab, a fully human IgG2 agonistic monoclonal antibody. Intravenous ivuxolimab was administered to patients every 2 weeks at six dose levels: 0.01, 0.1, 0.3, 1.5, 3 and 10 mg/kg. Of the approximately 50 patients in dose escalation, about 20 had hepatocellular carcinoma, some 15 had melanoma, 9 had renal cell carcinoma and 9 had head and neck cancer. In the dose-escalation cohort, 65% to 90% of patients were male, and the mean age was around 60 years, with a range of about 23 to 90. Patients were allowed to have had prior anti-PD-1, anti-PD-L1 or anti-CTLA-4 therapy, and approximately 37% of the dose-escalation patients had been treated with checkpoint inhibitors. Partial responses occurred in three dose-escalation patients, of whom one had hepatocellular carcinoma and two had cutaneous melanoma. The purpose of peripheral TCRbeta sequencing was to test whether ivuxolimab changed TCR sequence diversity and led to clonal T-cell expansion. The paper reports the monotherapy dose-escalation portion (N = 52 patients) of the phase I ivuxolimab trial. Findings and caveats that apply to the study as a whole: Low levels of normalized T-cell clonal expansion were also shown by some nonresponding patients. After ivuxolimab, more expanded clones were found on average in CD8+ T cells than in CD4+ T cells. The antigen specificity of the peripheral T cells that underwent clonal expansion was not determined. At doses from 0.1 to 3.0 mg/kg, clonal expansion was seen in both CD4+ and CD8+ blood T cells between baseline and week 6. In the 0.1-3.0 mg/kg groups, partial responders were among the patients with the lowest normalized peripheral clonal expansion, particularly in CD8+ T cells.

This sequence uses TRBV5-4 and TRBJ2-1; the D gene identity is not certain. The sample consisted of CD4+ or CD8+ T cells sorted from blood, taken in a trial of the OX40 agonist ivuxolimab. The clonotype was recovered from an adult with an advanced solid tumor such as melanoma, head and neck, liver or kidney cancer. The CDR3 here reads CASSLRAVSYNEQFF. The DNA reads as follows: TGTGCCAGCAGCTTGAGGGCAGTCTCCTACAATGAGCAGTTCTTC.